The source of this T cell receptor (beta chain) is a study of CD8+CD57+ T cells in acquired aplastic anemia. The use of genomic DNA as template underpinned the TCR beta VDJ and CDR3 profiling. Via MiXCR, TCRdb re-called the reads, giving one row per CDR3 protein. Of approximately 200,000 distinct CDR3 sequences listed, around 50% were seen once; the top ten hold 15% to 20%. V trimming: 3 bases; J trimming: 6 bases; junction bases outside the gene matches: 7. Germline V gene sequence: CDR1 KGHDR, CDR2 SFDVKD. The CDR3 runs to 15 residues. Sequencing was performed on sorted CD4+, CD8+, or CD8+CD57+ T cells (not recorded which) from PBMCs. The rearrangement uses TRBV24-1 and TRBJ2-1; 7 bases are shared with TRBD2. This receptor was identified in a human donor in good health, serving as a control. CDR3 sequence: CATSDNGLEGNEQFF. In nucleotides, the CDR3 is TGTGCCACCAGTGATAATGGACTAGAGGGCAATGAGCAGTTCTTC.